A selection of T cell receptor beta chains follows, all from one sample in a study of blood T cell repertoires in COVID-19. Repertoires were generated with immunoSEQ multiplex PCR, while TCRdb's copy carries only in-frame clones and drops some. The profile shows some 530,000 clones, approximately 83% of them singletons. The specimen sequenced was peripheral blood. All receptors derive from a human donor in a cohort sampled during active COVID-19. CDR3s include the opening cysteine and the closing phenylalanine or tryptophan. The order of the fields is J gene, clone size, D gene, V gene, CDR3 DNA, CDR3 protein. A D gene is named only where the DNA matches it firmly. Size values are once, few and many counts, or a class for expanded clones, and some rows have none.

>TRBJ2-1|-|TRBD2|TRBV7-3
TGTGCCAGCAGCTATCTAGCGGGAGTCAATGAGCAGTTCTTC
CASSYLAGVNEQFF
>TRBJ2-3|-|TRBD1|TRBV5-1
TGCGCCAGCAGCTTGCCGGGACAGGTCACAGATACGCAGTATTTT
CASSLPGQVTDTQYF
>TRBJ2-2|-|-|TRBV7-8
TGTGCCAGCAGCTTAGGGGGGCCCCTCGAAGGGGAGCTGTTTTTT
CASSLGGPLEGELFF
>TRBJ1-4|-|-|TRBV9
TGTGCCAGCAGCGTAGGGACAGCTAATGAAAAACTGTTTTTT
CASSVGTANEKLFF
>TRBJ2-1|-|TRBD2|TRBV29-1
TGCAGCGCCAACGGGGCGGGAGGGCCTTACAATGAGCAGTTCTTC
CSANGAGGPYNEQFF
>TRBJ2-7|-|TRBD1|TRBV7-2
TGTGCCAGCAGCTCCGGGACAGGGTTGAACGAGCAGTACTTC
CASSSGTGLNEQYF
>TRBJ1-6|-|TRBD1|TRBV28
TGTGCCAGCAGTTCTGGGACAGGGATTAATTCACCCCTCCACTTT
CASSSGTGINSPLHF
>TRBJ2-1|-|-|TRBV12-5
TGTGCTAGTGGTTTGCCGGGGAGCTCCTACAATGAGCAGTTCTTC
CASGLPGSSYNEQFF
>TRBJ2-1|-|-|TRBV4-3
TGCGCCAGCAGTCTCCTGGGGCGGGAGCAGTTCTTC
CASSLLGREQFF
>TRBJ2-3|once|TRBD1|TRBV5-6
TGTGCCAGCAGCTCGGGGACAGGGAGGAGGGCAGATACGCAGTATTTT
CASSSGTGRRADTQYF
>TRBJ1-2|few|-|TRBV9
TGTGCCACTGGGAGAGGGTCTGGGGACTATGGCTACACCTTC
CATGRGSGDYGYTF
>TRBJ1-4|-|-|TRBV28
TGTGCCAGCAGGCCGCAACAGGGTAGAAATGAAAAACTGTTTTTT
CASRPQQGRNEKLFF
>TRBJ1-1|-|-|TRBV30
TGTGCCTGGAGTGTACTAAGGAACACTGAAGCTTTCTTT
CAWSVLRNTEAFF
>TRBJ2-2|-|TRBD2|TRBV3-1/TRBV3-2
TGTGCCAGCAGCGACTCGGGACTAGCGGGATCGGGGGAGCTGTTTTTT
CASSDSGLAGSGELFF
>TRBJ2-2|-|-|TRBV3-1/TRBV3-2
TGTGCCAGCAGCCAAGATCGGCGGTCAAGGTTGGCGAACACCGGGGAGCTGTTTTTT
CASSQDRRSRLANTGELFF
>TRBJ2-1|-|TRBD2|TRBV9
TGTGCCAGCAGCGTAGGGGCTAGCGGGAGGGAAGATGAGCAGTTCTTC
CASSVGASGREDEQFF
>TRBJ1-2|-|-|TRBV5-1
TGCGCCAGCAGCTCGGTACTCGGAGGGGAACCTAACTATGGCTACACCTTC
CASSSVLGGEPNYGYTF
>TRBJ2-3|-|-|TRBV3-1/TRBV3-2
TGTGCCAGCAGCCAAGAAACTAGCGAGGGGACAGGTACGCAGTATTTT
CASSQETSEGTGTQYF
>TRBJ2-5|-|-|TRBV5-1
TGCGCCAGCAGCCTACCGACAGGTTACCAAGAGACCCAGTACTTC
CASSLPTGYQETQYF
>TRBJ1-1|few|TRBD1|TRBV9
TGTGCCAGCAGCGGGACAGGGATGAACACTGAAGCTTTCTTT
CASSGTGMNTEAFF
>TRBJ1-1|-|TRBD1|TRBV27
TGTGCCAGCAGTGGGCGGGGACAGCATAACACTGAAGCTTTCTTT
CASSGRGQHNTEAFF
>TRBJ1-1|-|-|TRBV19
TGTGCCAGTAGTATAAATAACCAGGGATTCACTGAAGCTTTCTTT
CASSINNQGFTEAFF
>TRBJ2-7|few|-|TRBV6-5
TGTGCCAGCACCTCGGGACACCGATACGAGCAGTACTTC
CASTSGHRYEQYF
>TRBJ2-7|-|TRBD2|TRBV28
TGTGCCAGCAGTCTCCCGGGACTAGCGAGTCGAGAGCAGTACTTC
CASSLPGLASREQYF
>TRBJ1-1|few|TRBD1|TRBV30
TGTGCCTGGAGTGTAGTGGCAGGGGGTGTCACTGAAGCTTTCTTT
CAWSVVAGGVTEAFF
>TRBJ1-6|-|-|TRBV2
TGTGCCAGCAGTGCTAACAGCAATTCACCCCTCCACTTT
CASSANSNSPLHF
>TRBJ1-5|few|-|TRBV3-1/TRBV3-2
TGTGCCAGCAGCCAAGTCCCAGGGAATCAGCCCCAGCATTTT
CASSQVPGNQPQHF
>TRBJ2-2|-|TRBD2|TRBV9
TGTGCCAGCAGCGTAGACTCTAGCGGCACCGGGGAGCTGTTTTTT
CASSVDSSGTGELFF
>TRBJ2-1|-|TRBD2|TRBV29-1
TGCAGCGTTGAAGGATCGCCTAGCGGTTCCCTACTCTACAATGAGCAGTTCTTC
CSVEGSPSGSLLYNEQFF
>TRBJ1-4|-|-|TRBV5-6
TGTGCCAGCAGCTCCGTGGGGGGGCTTGCAAATGAAAAACTGTTTTTT
CASSSVGGLANEKLFF
>TRBJ2-3|-|TRBD1|TRBV19
TGTGCCAGTAGTTTATCCGACAGGGGCTCTCAAGATACGCAGTATTTT
CASSLSDRGSQDTQYF
>TRBJ2-4|-|TRBD2|TRBV7-9
TGTGCCAGCAGCTTAACTAGCGACGTCAAAAACATTCAGTACTTC
CASSLTSDVKNIQYF
>TRBJ2-3|few|-|TRBV5-1
TGCGCCAGCAGCCCCACGGGTGCCCCCACAGATACGCAGTATTTT
CASSPTGAPTDTQYF
>TRBJ1-1|-|TRBD1|TRBV2
TGTGCCAGCACCGACAGGGGGACTGAAGCTTTCTTT
CASTDRGTEAFF
>TRBJ1-2|-|-|TRBV6-5
TGTGCCAGCAGTTACTCCCGGGCAGGGAAGGCTGGCTACACCTTC
CASSYSRAGKAGYTF
>TRBJ2-7|-|-|TRBV2
TGTGCTTCAGCAGAGGGCTACGAGCAGTACTTC
CASAEGYEQYF
>TRBJ2-3|once|-|TRBV3-1/TRBV3-2
TGTGCCAGCAGCCAGAGGCCCGGGGGTAGCACAGATACGCAGTATTTT
CASSQRPGGSTDTQYF
>TRBJ2-2|-|TRBD1|TRBV3-1/TRBV3-2
TGTGCCAGCAGCAGTCGGACAGGGGACCCCGGGGAGCTGTTTTTT
CASSSRTGDPGELFF
>TRBJ1-5|few|TRBD1|TRBV9
TGTGCCAGCAGCCGGACAGGGCACCAGCCCCAGCATTTT
CASSRTGHQPQHF
>TRBJ1-2|-|-|TRBV5-1
TGCGCCAGCAGCTTACATTGGAACTATGGCTACACCTTC
CASSLHWNYGYTF
>TRBJ2-1|-|TRBD1|TRBV2
TGTGCCAGCAGTAAACAGGGACAGGGGTCCTACAATGAGCAGTTCTTC
CASSKQGQGSYNEQFF
>TRBJ1-1|many|-|TRBV5-6
TGTGCCAGCAGCTCCAGCGGGTTTGCGAGCGAAGCTTTCTTT
CASSSSGFASEAFF
>TRBJ2-5|-|TRBD1|TRBV2
TGTGCCAGCCGCGACAGGGTTTTTTTTTGGGAGACCCAGTACTTC
CASRDRVFFWETQYF
>TRBJ2-7|once|TRBD2|TRBV10-3
TGTGCCATCACCGCCTGGCGGGAGGGCGAGCAGTACTTC
CAITAWREGEQYF
>TRBJ1-4|-|-|TRBV19
TGTGCCAGTAGTAATCTCCAGGGACTTAATGAAAAACTGTTTTTT
CASSNLQGLNEKLFF
>TRBJ1-2|-|-|TRBV28
TGTGCCAGCAGTTTATCACGCCAGGGTATTCGCTATGGCTACACCTTC
CASSLSRQGIRYGYTF
>TRBJ2-6|once|-|TRBV14
TGTGCCAGCAGCCCGGACAGACTAAGGGCCAACGTCCTGACTTTC
CASSPDRLRANVLTF
>TRBJ1-1|-|-|TRBV18
TGTGCCAGCTCACCACAGAGCGGGGAGAACACTGAAGCTTTCTTT
CASSPQSGENTEAFF
>TRBJ1-1|few|TRBD1|TRBV12-3/TRBV12-4
TGTGCCAGCAGCTTCACAGGGGACACTGAAGCTTTCTTT
CASSFTGDTEAFF
>TRBJ2-2|-|TRBD2|TRBV7-3
TGTGCCAGTGATCCCGGGAGGTCGGGCGGGGAGCTGTTTTTT
CASDPGRSGGELFF